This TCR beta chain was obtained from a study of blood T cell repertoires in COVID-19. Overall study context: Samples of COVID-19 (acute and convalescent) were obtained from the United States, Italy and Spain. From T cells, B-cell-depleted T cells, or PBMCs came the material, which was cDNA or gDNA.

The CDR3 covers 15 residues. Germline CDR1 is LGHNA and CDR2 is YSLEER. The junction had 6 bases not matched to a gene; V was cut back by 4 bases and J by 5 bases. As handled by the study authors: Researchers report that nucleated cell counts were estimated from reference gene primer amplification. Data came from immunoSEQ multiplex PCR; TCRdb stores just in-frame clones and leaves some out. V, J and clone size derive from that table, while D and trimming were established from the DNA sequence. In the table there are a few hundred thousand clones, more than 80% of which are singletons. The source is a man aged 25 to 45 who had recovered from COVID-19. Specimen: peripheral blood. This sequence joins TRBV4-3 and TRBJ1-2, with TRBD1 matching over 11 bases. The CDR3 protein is CASSPKGQGEYGYTF. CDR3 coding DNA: TGCGCCAGCAGCCCCAAGGGACAGGGGGAGTATGGCTACACCTTC.